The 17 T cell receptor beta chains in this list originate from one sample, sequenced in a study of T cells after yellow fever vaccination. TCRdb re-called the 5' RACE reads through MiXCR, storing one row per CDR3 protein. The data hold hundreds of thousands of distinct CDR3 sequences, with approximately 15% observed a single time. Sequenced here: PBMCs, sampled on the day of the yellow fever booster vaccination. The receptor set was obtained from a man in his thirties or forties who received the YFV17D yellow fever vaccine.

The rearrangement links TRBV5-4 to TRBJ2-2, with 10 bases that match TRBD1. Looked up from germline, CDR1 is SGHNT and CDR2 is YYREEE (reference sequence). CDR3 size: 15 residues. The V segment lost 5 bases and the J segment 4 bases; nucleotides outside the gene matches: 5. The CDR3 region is CASSSGTGVTGELFF. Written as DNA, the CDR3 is TGTGCCAGCAGTTCCGGGACAGGGGTCACCGGGGAGCTGTTTTTT.

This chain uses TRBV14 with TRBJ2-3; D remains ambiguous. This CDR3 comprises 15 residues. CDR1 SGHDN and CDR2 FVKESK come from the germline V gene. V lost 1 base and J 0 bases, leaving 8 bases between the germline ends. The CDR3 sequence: CASSQGVASTDTQYF. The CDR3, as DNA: TGTGCCAGCAGCCAAGGGGTGGCGAGCACAGATACGCAGTATTTT.

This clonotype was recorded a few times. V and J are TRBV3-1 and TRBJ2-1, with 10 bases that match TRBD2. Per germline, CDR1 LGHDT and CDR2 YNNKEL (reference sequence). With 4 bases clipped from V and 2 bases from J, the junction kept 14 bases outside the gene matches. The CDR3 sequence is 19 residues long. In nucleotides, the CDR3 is TGTGCCAGCAGCCGAAAGTCGACTAGCGGGCTGCACCCCTACAATGAGCAGTTCTTC. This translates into CASSRKSTSGLHPYNEQFF.

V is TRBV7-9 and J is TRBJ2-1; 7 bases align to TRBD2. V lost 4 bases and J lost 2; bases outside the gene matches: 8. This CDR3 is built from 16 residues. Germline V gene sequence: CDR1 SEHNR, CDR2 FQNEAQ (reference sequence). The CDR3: CASSSPGREPYNEQFF. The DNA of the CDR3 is TGTGCCAGCAGCTCCCCTGGGCGGGAGCCCTACAATGAGCAGTTCTTC.

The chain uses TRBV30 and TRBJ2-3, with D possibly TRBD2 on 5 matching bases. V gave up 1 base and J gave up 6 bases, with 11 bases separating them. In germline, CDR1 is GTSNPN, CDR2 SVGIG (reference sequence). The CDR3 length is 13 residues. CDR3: CAWSGVARDTQYF. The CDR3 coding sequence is TGTGCCTGGAGTGGGGTAGCGAGGGATACGCAGTATTTT.

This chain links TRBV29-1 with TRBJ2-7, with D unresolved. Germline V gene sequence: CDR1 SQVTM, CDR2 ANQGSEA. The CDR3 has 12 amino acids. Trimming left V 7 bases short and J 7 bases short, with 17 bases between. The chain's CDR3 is CSGRVGEGEQYF. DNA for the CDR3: TGCAGCGGACGGGTCGGCGAAGGGGAGCAGTACTTC.

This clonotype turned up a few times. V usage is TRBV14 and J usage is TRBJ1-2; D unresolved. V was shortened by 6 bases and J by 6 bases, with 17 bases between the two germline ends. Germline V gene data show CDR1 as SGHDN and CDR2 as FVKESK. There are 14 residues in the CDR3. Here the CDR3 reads CASSFQRGLNGYTF. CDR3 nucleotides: TGTGCCAGCAGTTTTCAACGGGGTTTGAATGGCTACACCTTC.

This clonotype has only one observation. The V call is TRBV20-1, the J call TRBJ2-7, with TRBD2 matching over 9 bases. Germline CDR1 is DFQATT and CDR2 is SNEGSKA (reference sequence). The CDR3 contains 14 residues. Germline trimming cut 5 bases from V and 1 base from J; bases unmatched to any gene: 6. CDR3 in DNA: TGCAGTGCTCATGGACTAGCGAGTTCCTACGAGCAGTACTTC. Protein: CSAHGLASSYEQYF.

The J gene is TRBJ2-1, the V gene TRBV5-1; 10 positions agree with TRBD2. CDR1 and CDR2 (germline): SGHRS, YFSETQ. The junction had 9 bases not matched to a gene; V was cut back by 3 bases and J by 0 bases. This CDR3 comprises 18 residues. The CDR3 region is CASSSSGTSVSSYNEQFF. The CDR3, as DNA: TGCGCCAGCAGCTCATCCGGGACTAGCGTAAGCTCCTACAATGAGCAGTTCTTC.

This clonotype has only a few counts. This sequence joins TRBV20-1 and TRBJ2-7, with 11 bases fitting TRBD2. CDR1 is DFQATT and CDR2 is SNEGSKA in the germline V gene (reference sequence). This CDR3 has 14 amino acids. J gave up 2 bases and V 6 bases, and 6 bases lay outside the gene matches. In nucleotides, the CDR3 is TGCAGTGCGTTACCGGGACTAGCGGCCTACGAGCAGTACTTC. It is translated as CSALPGLAAYEQYF.

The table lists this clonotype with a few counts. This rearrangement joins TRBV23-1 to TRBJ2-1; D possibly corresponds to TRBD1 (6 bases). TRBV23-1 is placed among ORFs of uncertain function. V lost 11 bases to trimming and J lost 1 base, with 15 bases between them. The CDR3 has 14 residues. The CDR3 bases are TGCGCCGGATCCGACAGGAGGTCCTACAATGAGCAGTTCTTC. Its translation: CAGSDRRSYNEQFF.

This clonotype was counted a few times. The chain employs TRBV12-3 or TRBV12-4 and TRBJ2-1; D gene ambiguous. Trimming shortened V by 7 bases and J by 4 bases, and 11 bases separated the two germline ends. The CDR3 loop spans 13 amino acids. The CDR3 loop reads CASTPRIYNEQFF. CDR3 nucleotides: TGTGCCAGCACCCCGAGGATATACAATGAGCAGTTCTTC.

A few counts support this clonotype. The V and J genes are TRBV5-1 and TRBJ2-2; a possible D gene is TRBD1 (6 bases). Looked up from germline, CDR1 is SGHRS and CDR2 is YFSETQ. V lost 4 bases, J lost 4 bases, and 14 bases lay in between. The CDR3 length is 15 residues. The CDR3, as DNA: TGCGCCAGCAGCAGGGGGACGGATGCCACCGGGGAGCTGTTTTTT. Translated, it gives CASSRGTDATGELFF.

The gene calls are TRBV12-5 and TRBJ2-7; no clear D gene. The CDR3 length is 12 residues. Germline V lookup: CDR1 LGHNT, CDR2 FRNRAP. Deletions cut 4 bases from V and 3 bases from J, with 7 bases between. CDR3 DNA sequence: TGTGCTAGTGGTTCACAGAGCTACGAGCAGTACTTC. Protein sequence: CASGSQSYEQYF.

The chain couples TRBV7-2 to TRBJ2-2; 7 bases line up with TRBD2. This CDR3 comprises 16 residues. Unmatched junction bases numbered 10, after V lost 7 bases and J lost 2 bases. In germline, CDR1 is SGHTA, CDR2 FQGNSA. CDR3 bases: TGTGCCAGCAACCCAAGCGGGATGGTTAACACCGGGGAGCTGTTTTTT. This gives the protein CASNPSGMVNTGELFF.

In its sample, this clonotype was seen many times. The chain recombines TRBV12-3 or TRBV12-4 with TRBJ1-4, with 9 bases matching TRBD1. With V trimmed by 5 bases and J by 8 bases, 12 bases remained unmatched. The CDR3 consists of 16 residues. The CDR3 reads CASSPGTGLTGEKLFF. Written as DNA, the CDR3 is TGTGCCAGCAGTCCTGGGACAGGGCTCACGGGGGAAAAACTGTTTTTT.

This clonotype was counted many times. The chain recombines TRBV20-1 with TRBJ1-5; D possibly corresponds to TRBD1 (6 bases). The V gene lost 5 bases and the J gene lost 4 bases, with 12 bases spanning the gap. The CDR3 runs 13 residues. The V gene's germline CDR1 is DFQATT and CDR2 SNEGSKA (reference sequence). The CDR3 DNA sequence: TGCAGTGCTTGGCACAGGGAAAATCAGCCCCAGCATTTT. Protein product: CSAWHRENQPQHF.